This T cell receptor beta chain was documented in a study of blood T cells in healthy people across ages (dated by TCRdb to between 2014 and 2016). Context from the whole study: In model experiments, template switching captured about one uniquely barcoded TCR beta cDNA molecule for every two T cells. Four age groups were formed from the donors: young (average about 16 years), middle-aged (around 40), aged (around 68) and long-lived (about 75). Two additional independent replicas of 1 million unique cDNA reads from the same blood draw were analyzed for two donors (one aged 18 to 29 and one aged 80 or older). Using deep sequencing normalized with unique cDNA molecular identifiers, the study measured how TCR beta repertoire diversity changes with age. Donors of different ages were randomly distributed across sequencing lanes to avoid experimental bias. Overall study outcomes, separate from this receptor: Bulk unsorted PBMC profiling prevented conclusive comparison of naive and antigen-experienced compartments. Because donor CMV infection status was unknown, age-related changes in expanded clonotypes were potentially confounded. Observed TCR beta diversity per million T cells fell roughly linearly with age, and a significant reduction was already apparent by age around 40. Estimates of total diversity from one million sequenced T cells were regarded as lower bounds and underestimates. The percentage of naive T cells measured by flow cytometry correlated strongly with observed TCR beta diversity. Compared with the aged group, more naive CD4+ T cells, fewer expanded clones and increased TCR diversity were shown by the long-lived group, suggesting age selection.

Library preparation employed 5' RACE. The listed sequencing device is Illumina HiSeq 2500. The second PCR ran for about 6 to 11 cycles and used a J-beta primer mix along with a sample-barcoded 5' primer. Each TCR beta cDNA molecule received a unique molecular identifier from a template-switch 5' adaptor carrying 12 random nucleotides. Each sample yielded at least 3 million CDR3-containing paired-end reads. The Mint cDNA synthesis kit, primed by a TRBC-specific oligonucleotide, was used to synthesize first-strand cDNA from all RNA. All cDNA was treated with uracil-DNA glycosylase and then went through a first 18-cycle PCR with the universal primers M1SS and BC2_uni_R. The source study handled its data this way. For normalization, 1 million high-quality reads were randomly selected from each sample, with every read carrying a distinct molecular identifier. Reads with shared molecular identifiers were discarded instead of being binned into consensus sequences. MiTCR, set to a Q25 quality threshold and the strictest error-elimination algorithm, was used for CDR3 identification, clonotype clustering and error correction. Lower-bound total TCR beta diversity was estimated with a nonparametric unseen species model using Euler transformation. TCRdb applied fastp at Q25 and MiXCR to the public reads, then kept only in-frame beta chains. Each CDR3 protein appears once, grouped with its most common genes and DNA. These V and J calls originate from TCRdb's pipeline instead of the authors' own analysis. The table for this sample lists over 600,000 distinct CDR3 sequences; under 25% of them were counted only once. The ten largest clones capture approximately 3.7% of the sample.

The germline V gene provides CDR1 LGHNA and CDR2 YSLEER. The germline V end is reduced by 4 bases and the J end by 0 bases; junction bases left unmatched: 11. Inclusive of the bounding cysteine and phenylalanine, the CDR3 is 17 residues long. Only the CDR3 region is kept as DNA, spanning 51 bases read in frame from base 1. Systemically healthy Caucasian individuals from Russia, 39 in total and aged about 6 to 100 years, were included as donors. Each donor gave approximately 10 milliliters of peripheral blood, collected into EDTA-treated Vacutainer tubes. Ficoll-Paque density-gradient centrifugation was used to isolate PBMCs, with at least 7 million per sample. Total RNA was extracted from PBMCs with Trizol reagent, with at least 6 micrograms obtained per sample. For every donor, flow cytometry on a PBMC aliquot measured the percentage of naive CD45RAhigh/CD27high T cells. This clonotype appeared a few times. Its antigen remains unidentified. Base qualities are not at hand, and no much larger clone is one base apart.

The receptor's source is a man between 65 and 79 years old in good health. The sample consisted of blood. Recombination linked TRBV4-3 to TRBJ2-7, with 8 bases in between that match TRBD1. The bases are TGCGCCAGCAGCCTAGGACAGGGAGTGGCTAGCTCCTACGAGCAGTACTTC. Translated, this is CASSLGQGVASSYEQYF.